The clone carrying this TCR beta chain was seen repeatedly, ten times or more. The sample belongs to a study of molecular identifiers for immune sequencing clone quantification. Listed TCR primers and previously described methods were used for bulk TCR libraries. TCRdb processed the PCR reads anew with MiXCR; each CDR3 protein has one entry. The sample contains more than 550,000 distinct CDR3 sequences, about 25% of which appear only once. This CDR3 is 14 amino acids long. The V and J ends lost 3 bases and 2 bases respectively, with 13 bases between them. CDR1 and CDR2 from the germline V gene are DFQATT and SNEGSKA (reference sequence).

The sequence was obtained from a human donor in good health. Some libraries in this study had Jurkat cell RNA spiked in. The gene calls are TRBV20-1 and TRBJ2-5; D uncertain. Sequenced input: naive CD8+ T cells from blood, with Jurkat cell RNA spiked in. As to subset: FACS-sorted CD8+CD4-CCR7+CD45RA+ naive T cells. This chain's CDR3 is CSARSGQLQETQYF. CDR3 nucleotides: TGCAGTGCTAGGTCCGGGCAGCTACAAGAGACCCAGTACTTC.